This TCR beta chain was captured in a study of T-cell reconstitution after alpha-beta-depleted transplantation in children. CDR1 and CDR2 from the germline V gene are MDHEN and SYDVKM. V was cut by 3 bases and J by 5 bases, with 9 bases left in between. This CDR3 spans 13 amino acids. This clonotype was found many times. Its cognate antigen is unknown. Researchers prepared the TCRbeta library using unique molecular identifiers, the study reports. TCRdb itself ran the PCR reads through MiXCR, one entry per CDR3 protein. This sample yields roughly 490,000 distinct CDR3 sequences, of which approximately 10% are seen a single time; 12% to 15% belongs to the top ten. General study points: Newly generated T cells supplied most T-cell counts and diversity one year post-transplant.

This material consisted of PBMCs, mostly from graft donor cells, taken 180 days after TCRalphabeta/CD19-depleted stem cell transplant. The chain employs TRBV28 and TRBJ2-3; D unclear. The clonotype was recovered from a female patient between 2 and 15 years old who had a stem cell transplant for aplastic anemia, so the T cells may come from the graft donor. For the CDR3, the DNA is TGTGCCAGCAGTTTTGTTTTTGGAGATACGCAGTATTTT. Translated: CASSFVFGDTQYF.